The entry that follows covers one TCR beta chain sequence. What it binds is unknown. This record comes from a study of blood T cells in healthy people across ages. Study-wide results and caveats: A greater number of naive CD4+ cells and higher diversity distinguished long-lived donors from aged donors.

Isolating PBMCs gave at least 6 million of these cells per sample. The V end lost 6 bases, the J end lost 7 bases, and 13 bases lay between the germline ends. This CDR3 region has 14 residues. Germline V gene data show CDR1 as MNHEY and CDR2 as SMNVEV (reference sequence). It was with a sample-barcoded 5' primer and a J-beta primer mix that a second PCR of roughly 7 to 11 cycles was run. TCRdb processed the 5' RACE reads anew with MiXCR; each CDR3 protein has one entry. The data contain 1.8 million or so distinct CDR3 sequences, roughly two fifths of them singletons. The sequence was obtained from a human donor in good health. This chain connects TRBV27 to TRBJ1-6; no definite D call. The sequenced sample consisted of blood. The DNA of the CDR3 is TGTGCCAGCAGCTTAATTCAGATAAATTCACCCCTCCACTTT. Translating gives CASSLIQINSPLHF.